This T cell receptor beta chain was sequenced during a study of beta chain features in type 1 diabetes. This clone was recorded a few times. The investigators reverse transcribed all of the isolated RNA, so they sequenced expressed TCRB transcripts. Clones were read by immunoSEQ multiplex PCR, and TCRdb kept only the in-frame ones, dropping some. The table includes about 900,000 clones, roughly 15% detected once. This CDR3 has 10 residues. Germline V gene lookup returns CDR1 LNHDA and CDR2 SQIVND (reference sequence). J lost 15 bases, V lost 5 bases, and 4 bases had no gene match. The genes are TRBV19 and TRBJ2-1; 7 bases are a match to TRBD2. The sequenced sample was naive CD4+ T cells from blood. This sequence originates from a woman aged 18-29 years in good health. In nucleotides, the CDR3 is TGTGCCAGTAGTTGGGGGGAGGGGTTCTTC. It yields the protein CASSWGEGFF.